The entry below describes one T cell receptor beta chain. The antigen remains undetermined. This CDR3 is 12 amino acids long. The V and J ends lost 8 bases and 7 bases, in that order; junction bases with no gene match: 6. In germline, CDR1 is MDHEN, CDR2 SYDVKM. These data are taken from a study of cytomegalovirus exposure and HLA in healthy donors. Study-wide results and limits: Published work reported that the classifier diagnosed cytomegalovirus status with high specificity and sensitivity. A likely sequencing artifact accounted for one observed cluster of highly shared sequence variants. As a later analysis revealed, the rate of TCR association differed by HLA locus, with DRB1 most and HLA-C fewest.

Use of 60 Vbeta and 13 Jbeta primers characterized the PCR. In the source study's methods: Roughly 81 million unique TCR beta chains, some 9.9 million shared, were counted in a later analysis. Sequencing was performed with immunoSEQ multiplex PCR; in TCRdb, only in-frame clones are kept and a portion is missing. From that table come the V and J calls and clone size; the DNA was used to work out D and trimming. The sample lists tens of thousands of clones, 55% to 70% occurring once. The TCR originated in a woman aged 45-60 years in good health and CMV-seropositive. The sequenced material came from PBMCs. The genes are TRBV28 and TRBJ1-2; 8 bases fit TRBD1. The CDR3 here is CASQTGAGGYTF. CDR3 nucleotides: TGTGCCAGCCAGACAGGGGCTGGTGGCTACACCTTC.